This TCR beta chain was observed in a study of T cells in Graves' hyperthyroidism and ophthalmopathy. Stable hyperthyroidism: no ophthalmopathy progression over 18 months of follow-up. More than 9.5 ml fresh peripheral blood yielded the PBMCs. Germline V gene sequence: CDR1 ENHRY, CDR2 SYGVKD. The CDR3 totals 14 residues. The V end lost 8 bases, the J end lost 3 bases, and 14 bases lay between the germline ends. TCR beta CDR3 regions were amplified from RNA. Initially, a first-round RT-PCR of the TCR CDR3 employed the HTBI primer set. TCRdb re-analysed the multiplex PCR reads in MiXCR, keeping a single row per CDR3 protein. This table has 600,000 to 750,000 distinct CDR3 sequences, around 15% appearing once. This clonotype has a handful of counts.

The receptor was derived from a man in his fifties or sixties with Graves' hyperthyroidism. This chain connects TRBV10-3 to TRBJ1-5; D is unresolved. The material sequenced was blood. The CDR3 reads CAIGGPPDNQPQHF. For the CDR3, the DNA is TGTGCCATCGGAGGCCCGCCCGACAATCAGCCCCAGCATTTT.